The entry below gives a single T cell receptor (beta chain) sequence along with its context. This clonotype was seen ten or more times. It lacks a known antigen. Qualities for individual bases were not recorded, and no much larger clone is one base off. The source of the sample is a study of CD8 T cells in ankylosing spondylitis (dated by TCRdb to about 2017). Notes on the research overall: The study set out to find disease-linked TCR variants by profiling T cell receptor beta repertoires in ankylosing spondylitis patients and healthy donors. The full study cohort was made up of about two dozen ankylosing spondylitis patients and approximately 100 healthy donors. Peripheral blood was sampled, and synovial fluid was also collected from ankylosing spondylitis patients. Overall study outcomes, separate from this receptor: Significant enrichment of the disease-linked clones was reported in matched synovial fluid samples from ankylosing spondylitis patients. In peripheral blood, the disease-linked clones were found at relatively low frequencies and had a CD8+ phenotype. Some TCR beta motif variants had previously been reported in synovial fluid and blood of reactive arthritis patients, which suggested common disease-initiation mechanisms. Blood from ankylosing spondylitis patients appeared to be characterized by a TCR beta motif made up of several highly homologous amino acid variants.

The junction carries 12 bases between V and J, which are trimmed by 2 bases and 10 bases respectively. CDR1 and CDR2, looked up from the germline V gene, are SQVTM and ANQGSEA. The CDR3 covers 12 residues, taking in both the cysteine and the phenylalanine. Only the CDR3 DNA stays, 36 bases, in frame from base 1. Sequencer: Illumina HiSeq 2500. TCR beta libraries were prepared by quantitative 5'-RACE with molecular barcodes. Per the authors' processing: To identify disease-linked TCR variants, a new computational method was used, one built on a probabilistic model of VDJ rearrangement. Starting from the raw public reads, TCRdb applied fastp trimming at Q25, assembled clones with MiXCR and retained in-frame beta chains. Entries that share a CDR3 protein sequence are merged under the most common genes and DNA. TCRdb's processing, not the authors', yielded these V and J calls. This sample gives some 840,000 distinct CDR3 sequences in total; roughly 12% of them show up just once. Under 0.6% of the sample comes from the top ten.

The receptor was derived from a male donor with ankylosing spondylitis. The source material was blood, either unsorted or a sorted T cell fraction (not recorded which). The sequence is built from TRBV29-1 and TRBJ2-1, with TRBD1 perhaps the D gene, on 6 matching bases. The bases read TGCAGCGTTGAACCCAGGGGCCGGGAGCAGTTCTTC. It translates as CSVEPRGREQFF.